What follows are 24 T cell receptor beta chains derived from one specimen sequenced in a study of long-term antiretroviral therapy in people with HIV. It was version v3.0 of the immunoSEQ assay that was run at survey level. Profiled with immunoSEQ multiplex PCR; TCRdb holds only in-frame clones, not every one. The data show tens of thousands of clones, roughly 80% seen once. Sequences were derived from unsorted PBMCs, sampled 0.6 years after starting antiretroviral therapy. These receptors all stem from a man in his late teens or twenties with HIV.

This chain connects TRBV9 to TRBJ2-1; D gene uncertain. The CDR3 sequence is 15 residues long. Trimming removed 6 bases at V and 8 bases at J, with 21 bases between. The germline gives CDR1 SGDLS, CDR2 YYNGEE. CDR3 nucleotides: TGTGCCAGCACAAGATGGGGTTCTGAGGTGGATGAGCAGTTCTTC. Protein: CASTRWGSEVDEQFF. Full variable domain (outside the CDR3, taken from reference TRBV9 and TRBJ2-1): DSGVTQTPKHLITATGQRVTLRCSPRSGDLSVYWYQQSLDQGLQFLIQYYNGEERAKGNILERFSAQQFPDLHSELNLSSLELGDSALYFCASTRWGSEVDEQFFGPGTRLTVL.

In this sample, this clone turned up a few times. The chain couples TRBV6-5 to TRBJ1-1; D uncertain. CDR1 is MNHEY and CDR2 is SVGAGI in the germline V gene. The CDR3 length is 13 residues. Between the trimmed V and J ends, which lost 0 bases and 1 base, there was a span of 3 bases. The CDR3 DNA follows: TGTGCCAGCAGTTACTCGTGGAACACTGAAGCTTTCTTT. This sequence encodes CASSYSWNTEAFF.

The J gene is TRBJ2-2, the V gene TRBV4-3; no reliable D call. Germline-derived CDR1 and CDR2 are LGHNA and YSLEER. Trimming stripped 0 bases from V and 2 bases from J, with 7 bases between. The CDR3 runs 15 residues. CDR3 bases: TGCGCCAGCAGCCAAGATCAGCAAAACACCGGGGAGCTGTTTTTT. Translating gives CASSQDQQNTGELFF.

The rearrangement links TRBV7-9 to TRBJ2-7; 12 bases line up with TRBD1. Germline CDR1 and CDR2: SEHNR and FQNEAQ (reference sequence). Losses at the gene ends were 7 bases for V and 7 bases for J; bases not matched to a gene: 11. CDR3 length: 15 residues. CDR3 DNA sequence: TGTGCCAGCACCTCTTGGGACAGGGGGCCGAGGGAGCAGTACTTC. Protein product: CASTSWDRGPREQYF.

This clone was seen more than once but under ten times. The chain uses TRBV20-1 and TRBJ1-2; no clear D gene. The V end lost 6 bases, the J end lost 7 bases, and 12 bases lay between the germline ends. The germline gives CDR1 DFQATT, CDR2 SNEGSKA (reference sequence). This CDR3 has 11 amino acids. The CDR3 loop is CSALRWSGYTF. Written as DNA, the CDR3 is TGCAGTGCCTTACGGTGGAGTGGCTACACCTTC.

The CDR3 DNA is TGTGCCAGCAGTTATGTGGTCATCGCGAACACCGGGGAGCTGTTTTTT. Protein: CASSYVVIANTGELFF. The chain is built from TRBV6-6 and TRBJ2-2, with D hard to call. CDR3 length: 16 residues. V was cut by 3 bases and J by 0 bases, with 11 bases left in between. The germline V gene has CDR1 MNHNY and CDR2 SVGAGI (reference sequence).

The chain has TRBV7-8 and TRBJ2-7; 10 bases fit TRBD1. Trimming took 3 bases from V and 2 from J; bases not matched to a gene: 4. This CDR3 contains 15 residues. CDR1 is SGHVS and CDR2 is FQNEAQ in the germline V gene. The DNA of the CDR3 is TGTGCCAGCAGCTTCGGGACAGGGGCCCCCTACGAGCAGTACTTC. Translated, it gives CASSFGTGAPYEQYF. The complete variable domain, with remaining parts taken from reference TRBV7-8 and TRBJ2-7, reads GAGVSQSPRYKVAKRGQDVALRCDPISGHVSLFWYQQALGQGPEFLTYFQNEAQLDKSGLPSDRFFAERPEGSVSTLKIQRTQQEDSAVYLCASSFGTGAPYEQYFGPGTRLTVT.

J is TRBJ2-7 and V is TRBV7-2; TRBD2 might be the D (5 bases). The V and J ends lost 4 bases and 2 bases respectively, with 9 bases between them. CDR3 length: 13 residues. The germline V gene encodes CDR1 SGHTA and CDR2 FQGNSA. The CDR3: CASSSLGAYEQYF. CDR3 sequence (DNA): TGTGCCAGCAGCTCTCTCGGGGCCTACGAGCAGTACTTC.

The rearrangement links TRBV27 to TRBJ2-1; 7 nucleotides match TRBD1. This CDR3 comprises 14 residues. Germline V gives CDR1 MNHEY, CDR2 SMNVEV (reference sequence). Trimming took 3 bases from V and 6 from J; bases not matched to a gene: 5. CDR3 loop: CASSFRQGINEQFF. CDR3 DNA sequence: TGTGCCAGCAGTTTTAGACAGGGCATCAATGAGCAGTTCTTC.

The chain recombines TRBV19 with TRBJ2-1; weak D call: TRBD2 (6 bases). The germline V gene has CDR1 LNHDA and CDR2 SQIVND (reference sequence). Trimming took 5 bases from V and 9 from J, leaving 20 bases between them. This CDR3 has 15 residues. The CDR3 DNA reads as TGTGCCAGTAGTGGAAGCGGGTCGGGCTACGCTGAGCAGTTCTTC. Translated, it gives CASSGSGSGYAEQFF.

The rearrangement links TRBV11-2 to TRBJ2-1; 9 positions match TRBD2. CDR3 length equals 15 residues. CDR1 and CDR2 (germline): SGHAT, FQNNGV. The V and J ends lost 5 bases and 2 bases, in that order; junction bases with no gene match: 4. The CDR3 DNA is TGTGCCAGCAGCCAGCGGGAGGTAACCTACAATGAGCAGTTCTTC. This translates into CASSQREVTYNEQFF.

The chain couples TRBV27 to TRBJ2-1; TRBD1 is a possible D gene (6 bases). This CDR3 has 15 amino acids. The V end was cut by 5 bases, the J end by 6 bases, with 17 bases between. Germline CDR1 reads MNHEY; CDR2 reads SMNVEV (reference sequence). Here the CDR3 reads CASSRSGAQPNEQFF. As DNA, the CDR3 is TGTGCCAGCAGTCGCTCAGGGGCGCAACCCAATGAGCAGTTCTTC.

A note on this clone: Sequence at one end of the junction differs from germline and may be a read error. The V gene is TRBV27, the J gene TRBJ2-1, with D unclear. CDR1 is MNHEY and CDR2 is SMNVEV in the germline V gene (reference sequence). The CDR3 covers 11 residues. This CDR3 is CASASNNKQFF. The CDR3 DNA sequence: TGTGCCAGCGCGAGTAACAATAAGCAGTTCTTC.

The J gene is TRBJ2-1, the V gene TRBV29-1; D is uncertain. Trimming cost V 7 bases and J 5 bases, with 12 bases left between them. The CDR3 has 12 residues. Per the germline V gene, CDR1 is SQVTM and CDR2 is ANQGSEA. The CDR3, as DNA: TGCAGCGGCGCGGCTGGACACAATGAGCAGTTCTTC. Residues: CSGAAGHNEQFF.

J is TRBJ2-7 and V is TRBV6-1, with 11 positions matching TRBD1. CDR1 MNHNS and CDR2 SASEGT come from the germline V gene. The CDR3 extends over 14 amino acids. Trimming cost V 8 bases and J 3 bases; bases outside gene matches: 6. This CDR3 is CASQRDRGYYEQYF. The CDR3 DNA sequence: TGTGCCAGCCAGAGGGACAGGGGGTACTACGAGCAGTACTTC.

The V gene is TRBV9, the J gene TRBJ2-3; D tentatively reads TRBD1 or TRBD2 (5 bases each). The germline V gene has CDR1 SGDLS and CDR2 YYNGEE. This CDR3 comprises 16 residues. V was trimmed by 0 bases and J by 1 base, leaving 12 bases between them. The CDR3 loop reads CASSVVGGSGTDTQYF. The DNA of the CDR3 is TGTGCCAGCAGCGTAGTTGGGGGATCGGGCACAGATACGCAGTATTTT.

As DNA, the CDR3 is TGTGCCAGCAGCGGAACGACAGGGTTTTGGACTGAAGCTTTCTTT. Translated, it gives CASSGTTGFWTEAFF. The genes are TRBV5-4 and TRBJ1-1, with 7 bases that match TRBD1. The junction had 11 bases not matched to a gene; V was cut back by 4 bases and J by 5 bases. The CDR3 length is 15 residues. Germline-derived CDR1 and CDR2 are SGHNT and YYREEE (reference sequence).

The rearrangement joins TRBV5-1 to TRBJ2-2, with 8 positions matching TRBD2. CDR3 length equals 15 residues. J gave up 7 bases and V 0 bases, and 5 bases lay outside the gene matches. CDR1 SGHRS and CDR2 YFSETQ come from the germline V gene. CDR3 sequence: CASSLASGSDGELFF. As DNA, the CDR3 is TGCGCCAGCAGCTTGGCAAGCGGGAGCGACGGGGAGCTGTTTTTT.

This chain links TRBV4-3 with TRBJ2-3; D might be TRBD1 or TRBD2, each matching 5 bases. The CDR3 runs 15 residues. In germline, CDR1 is LGHNA, CDR2 YSLEER. Trimming took off 7 bases at V and 2 bases at J, with 16 bases between the two ends. CDR3 nucleotide sequence: TGCGCCAGCACTCCCAATGGGGGTACCACAGATACGCAGTATTTT. The encoded protein is CASTPNGGTTDTQYF.

The chain employs TRBV5-1 and TRBJ1-1, with D possibly matching TRBD1 (5 bases). Germline assignment: CDR1 SGHRS and CDR2 YFSETQ. CDR3 size: 16 residues. The V end was cut by 4 bases, the J end by 2 bases, with 18 bases between. The CDR3 reads CASSMGGAKANTEAFF. The DNA for the CDR3 is TGCGCCAGCAGCATGGGGGGAGCGAAGGCAAACACTGAAGCTTTCTTT.

This chain joins TRBV18 and TRBJ1-2, with no clear D. The ends were cut back, 3 bases at V and 4 bases at J, with 15 bases in the middle. CDR3 length: 15 residues. Germline CDR1 reads KGHSH; CDR2 reads LQKENI. CDR3 sequence: CASSPPTLELYGYTF. CDR3 nucleotide sequence: TGTGCCAGCTCACCTCCGACCCTAGAGCTCTATGGCTACACCTTC.

This chain joins TRBV4-3 and TRBJ2-7; 9 bases agree with TRBD2. Germline V lookup: CDR1 LGHNA, CDR2 YSLEER. V gave up 4 bases and J gave up 2 bases; unmatched junction bases: 9. The CDR3 loop spans 16 amino acids. Here the CDR3 reads CASSRSSGRSPYEQYF. CDR3 sequence (DNA): TGCGCCAGCAGCCGTAGTAGCGGGAGATCCCCCTACGAGCAGTACTTC.

This chain links TRBV27 with TRBJ2-7; D not resolved. Trimming left V 2 bases short and J 2 bases short, with 7 bases between. This CDR3 is 13 amino acids long. CDR1 and CDR2 (germline): MNHEY, SMNVEV (reference sequence). In DNA, the CDR3 is TGTGCCAGCAGTTTAACAGAGGCCTACGAGCAGTACTTC. Protein sequence: CASSLTEAYEQYF.

The V call is TRBV28, the J call TRBJ2-7; tentatively, D is TRBD1 (5 bases). CDR1 and CDR2 from the germline V gene are MDHEN and SYDVKM. The CDR3 totals 15 residues. The ends were cut back, 3 bases at V and 7 bases at J, with 19 bases in the middle. CDR3 region: CASSLGSREWVEQYF. CDR3 in DNA: TGTGCCAGCAGTTTGGGGTCCAGGGAATGGGTAGAGCAGTACTTC.